The table lists the clone carrying this TCR beta chain with a few counts. Original processing methods: Reference gene primers were amplified, and this amplification served to estimate nucleated cell counts. Sequenced by immunoSEQ multiplex PCR; TCRdb stores in-frame clones only, minus some. For V, J and clone size, that table is used; D and trimming come from the DNA. This table holds roughly 70,000 clones, 76% found once. This specimen belongs to a study of blood T cell repertoires in COVID-19. Per germline, CDR1 SNHLY and CDR2 FYNNEI. Trimming removed 7 bases at V and 4 bases at J, with 11 bases between. CDR3 length equals 13 residues.

The source material was peripheral blood. The J gene is TRBJ1-5, the V gene TRBV2; a weak D match, TRBD1 (5 bases). This sequence was found in a man aged 55 to 70 with COVID-19, enrolled during active disease. Written as DNA, the CDR3 is TGTGCCAGCACCGAGACAGAGAATCAGCCCCAGCATTTT. The encoded protein is CASTETENQPQHF.